Below, 14 T cell receptor beta chains from the same sample are listed, as sequenced in a study of blood T cell repertoires in COVID-19 (dated by TCRdb to between 2020 and 2021). Libraries were made using the immunoSEQ multiplex PCR assay. The table was pulled from immuneACCESS by TCRdb, which kept in-frame rearrangements only. Such tables lose some clones; where checked, under half of the loss comes from unresolved V genes, and the rest has no known cause. This sample gives about 170,000 clones in total; about 80% of them show up just once. The ten most abundant clones make up roughly 11% of the sample. The specimen was peripheral blood. The receptors were sampled from a man aged 70-80 years with active or convalescent COVID-19.

This clone occurred a few times. The CDR3 sequence: CASSAPGQVNTGELFF. The CDR3 DNA reads as TGTGCCAGCAGCGCCCCGGGACAGGTGAACACCGGGGAGCTGTTTTTT. V is TRBV5-4 and J is TRBJ2-2; 8 nucleotides align to TRBD1. Germline CDR1 SGHNT, CDR2 YYREEE (reference sequence). The CDR3 is 16 amino acids. V trimming: 4 bases; J trimming: 1 base; junction bases outside the gene matches: 6.

The chain links TRBV5-1 to TRBJ1-3; 8 positions agree with TRBD1. The V segment lost 3 bases and the J segment 0 bases; nucleotides outside the gene matches: 8. CDR1 is SGHRS and CDR2 is YFSETQ in the germline V gene. This CDR3 has 17 amino acids. The CDR3 DNA follows: TGCGCCAGCAGCTCCATCCCAGGACAGGGCTCTGGAAACACCATATATTTT. It specifies CASSSIPGQGSGNTIYF.

The chain has TRBV29-1 and TRBJ1-4; a weak D match, TRBD1 (5 bases). CDR1 SQVTM and CDR2 ANQGSEA come from the germline V gene. The CDR3 consists of 15 residues. V lost 6 bases to trimming and J lost 8 bases, with 22 bases between them. The CDR3 loop is CSVATRGLRREKLFF. CDR3 nucleotides: TGCAGCGTCGCTACGCGGGGCCTACGTCGGGAAAAACTGTTTTTT.

This chain connects TRBV7-8 to TRBJ2-3; TRBD2 might be the D (5 bases). The CDR3 has 15 amino acids. Between the trimmed V and J ends, which lost 0 bases and 5 bases, there was a span of 12 bases. The germline gives CDR1 SGHVS, CDR2 FQNEAQ. As DNA, the CDR3 is TGTGCCAGCAGCTTAGCGGGTGGCGGAGGAGATACGCAGTATTTT. As protein: CASSLAGGGGDTQYF. The variable domain in full, completed from reference TRBV7-8 and TRBJ2-3, reads GAGVSQSPRYKVAKRGQDVALRCDPISGHVSLFWYQQALGQGPEFLTYFQNEAQLDKSGLPSDRFFAERPEGSVSTLKIQRTQQEDSAVYLCASSLAGGGGDTQYFGPGTRLTVL.

This chain joins TRBV5-1 and TRBJ1-1; a possible D gene is TRBD1 (6 bases). The V gene's germline CDR1 is SGHRS and CDR2 YFSETQ. The CDR3 runs 16 residues. The V gene lost 1 base and the J gene lost 5 bases, with 18 bases spanning the gap. CDR3 sequence reads: CASSLLGGTTTTEAFF. CDR3 nucleotide sequence: TGCGCCAGCAGCTTGTTAGGGGGAACCACGACAACTGAAGCTTTCTTT.

A remark on this clone: Other DNA sequences from this sample encode an identical CDR3 as well. Here the CDR3 DNA reads TGTGCCAGCAGCTTATCGGGGGAAAAACTGTTTTTT. This codes for CASSLSGEKLFF. The gene calls are TRBV11-2 and TRBJ1-4; D gene ambiguous. CDR3 length: 12 amino acids. V gave up 2 bases and J gave up 8 bases, with 6 bases separating them. CDR1 and CDR2 (germline): SGHAT, FQNNGV.

The V call is TRBV10-3, the J call TRBJ1-2, with 12 bases identical to TRBD1. The length of the CDR3 is 14 residues. The germline CDR1 and CDR2 sequences are ENHRY and SYGVKD. The CDR3 DNA follows: TGTGCGACTCGAGCCGGGACAGGGGGCGGGGGCTACACCTTC. Translation: CATRAGTGGGGYTF.

The rearrangement links TRBV7-2 to TRBJ1-3; D ambiguous. V was trimmed by 5 bases and J by 0 bases, leaving 8 bases between them. CDR1 SGHTA and CDR2 FQGNSA come from the germline V gene. This CDR3 contains 14 residues. This CDR3 is CASSATFSGNTIYF. The CDR3 DNA reads TGTGCCAGCAGCGCCACTTTCTCTGGAAACACCATATATTTT.

The V gene is TRBV7-2, the J gene TRBJ2-1; perhaps TRBD1 as D (6 bases). The CDR3 is 14 amino acids. Germline V gene lookup returns CDR1 SGHTA and CDR2 FQGNSA. V was trimmed by 3 bases and J by 15 bases, leaving 21 bases between them. The CDR3 is CASSLTGTITSVFF. DNA for the CDR3: TGTGCCAGCAGCTTGACTGGGACAATTACCTCTGTGTTCTTC.

The chain links TRBV16 to TRBJ1-3; 7 positions match TRBD1. V lost 6 bases to trimming and J lost 3 bases; unmatched junction nucleotides: 5. This CDR3 comprises 14 residues. Germline V gives CDR1 KGHSY, CDR2 FQNENV. For the CDR3, the DNA is TGTGCCAGCAGTCCAGGGGGAAGTGGAAACACCATATATTTT. It encodes CASSPGGSGNTIYF.

This chain joins TRBV27 and TRBJ2-2, with D possibly TRBD1 on 6 matching bases. V was shortened by 5 bases and J by 1 base, with 11 bases between the two germline ends. Germline V gene lookup returns CDR1 MNHEY and CDR2 SMNVEV (reference sequence). CDR3 length equals 15 residues. The CDR3 DNA reads TGTGCCAGCAGTCTGCGAGGGGGGAACACCGGGGAGCTGTTTTTT. Its protein product is CASSLRGGNTGELFF.

This clone has a handful of counts. The chain joins TRBV6-1 to TRBJ1-4; 7 nucleotides agree with TRBD1. The germline V gene encodes CDR1 MNHNS and CDR2 SASEGT. The junction had 9 bases not matched to a gene; V was cut back by 3 bases and J by 8 bases. CDR3 length equals 15 residues. CDR3 in DNA: TGTGCCAGCAGTGATTGGACAGGATGGGGAGAAAAACTGTTTTTT. This sequence encodes CASSDWTGWGEKLFF.

This clone was recorded a few times. CDR3 sequence: CASSLDSESSYEQYF. CDR3 coding DNA: TGCGCCAGCAGCCTGGACAGTGAAAGCTCCTACGAGCAGTACTTC. The rearrangement joins TRBV10-1 to TRBJ2-7; D possibly corresponds to TRBD1 (6 bases). Trimming removed 6 bases at V and 0 bases at J, with 15 bases between. The germline gives CDR1 WNHNN, CDR2 SYGVQD (reference sequence). CDR3 length: 15 amino acids.

The chain joins TRBV19 to TRBJ1-1, with 7 bases identical to TRBD1. Per germline, CDR1 LNHDA and CDR2 SQIVND (reference sequence). J was trimmed by 5 bases and V by 10 bases; bases with no gene match: 10. The CDR3 totals 13 residues. The CDR3 sequence: CATMDRSRTEAFF. In DNA form, the CDR3 reads TGTGCCACAATGGACAGGAGTAGGACTGAAGCTTTCTTT. Using reference TRBV19 and TRBJ1-1 for the parts outside the CDR3, the full variable domain is DGGITQSPKYLFRKEGQNVTLSCEQNLNHDAMYWYRQDPGQGLRLIYYSQIVNDFQKGDIAEGYSVSREKKESFPLTVTSAQKNPTAFYLCATMDRSRTEAFFGQGTRLTVV.